This T cell receptor (beta chain) was identified in a study of breast tumors, draining lymph nodes, adjacent tissues (dated by TCRdb to about 2016). Looking at the study overall: TCR beta repertoires were compared across tumor, adjacent nontumor tissue and axillary lymph nodes obtained from breast cancer patients. In human breast cancer, the study set out to assess how tumor, surrounding tissue and draining lymph node repertoires relate to one another and whether T cells might be exchanged between them.

This clonotype was counted many times. This receptor's antigen is unknown. Per-base quality was not reported, and no clone a single base away is much larger than it. Results the study describes overall, beyond this receptor: A scenario in which most tumor T cells derive from the lymph node and then expand within tumor tissue was judged to be consistent with the data. Rather than being directly demonstrated, the conclusion that tumor T cells originate in lymph nodes was presented as consistent with a hypothesis. Tumor and nontumor tissue repertoires were significantly more similar in luminal-like than in basal-like breast cancer. Tumor T-cell repertoires showed less diversity than lymph node repertoires and more diversity than nontumor tissue repertoires, and tumor T-cell repertoires showed preferential V and J gene usage.

The axillary draining lymph nodes of breast cancer patients were the source of the lymph node samples. These reads were obtained on an Illumina HiSeq 2000. Multiplex PCR amplification was used to build the TCR beta chain libraries. The amplified TCR beta chain products were analyzed by high-throughput sequencing. In TCRdb, the public reads were trimmed at Q25 with fastp and aligned with MiXCR, with productive beta chains retained. Every distinct CDR3 protein forms one entry, paired with its most common genes and DNA. This sample lists some 120,000 distinct CDR3 sequences; nearly 20% were detected once. The ten largest clones capture less than 4% of the sample. V gives up 11 bases and J gives up 0 bases, and the segment between their germline ends measures 17 bases. CDR1 KGHDR and CDR2 SFDVKD are derived from the germline V gene. The CDR3 contains 15 residues, cysteine and phenylalanine counted. CDR3 DNA only is kept here, 45 bases in frame from base 1.

The sequenced sample was axillary lymph node tissue. This sequence was found in a female donor with breast cancer. Some clones in this sample may be carry-over from other donors' samples. The rearrangement joined TRBV24-1 to TRBJ2-3, with the D gene too uncertain to name. The DNA sequence is as follows: TGTGCCATCGGCGAAAGATCTTCTAGCACAGATACGCAGTATTTT. It specifies CAIGERSSSTDTQYF.